The 19 T cell receptor beta chains below were found in one sample sequenced in a study of shared clonotypes between healthy human individuals. Profiling relied on immunoSEQ multiplex PCR, and the TCRdb table lists in-frame clones only, not all of them. The table includes roughly 2.6 million clones, more than 80% detected once. Sequencing was performed on naive CD4+ T cells sorted from blood. The subset here: CD45RA+ positively selected. These receptors were taken from a man aged 18 to 30 in good health.

There are a few counts of this clone. Other DNA sequences in the same sample also yield this CDR3. This chain links TRBV10-3 with TRBJ1-4; D call uncertain. The germline gives CDR1 ENHRY, CDR2 SYGVKD. With 0 bases removed from V and 8 bases from J, the gap between germline ends came to 4 bases. The CDR3 totals 12 residues. CDR3 in DNA: TGTGCCATCAGTGAGTCGGGGGAAAAACTGTTTTTT. Its protein product is CAISESGEKLFF.

This sequence joins TRBV14 and TRBJ2-7; D tentatively reads TRBD1 or TRBD2 (5 bases each). Looked up from germline, CDR1 is SGHDN and CDR2 is FVKESK. The CDR3 runs 17 residues. V shed 1 base and J shed 2 bases, with 18 bases lying between them. As DNA, the CDR3 is TGTGCCAGCAGCCAAGGCCCCGGGACCCGAGGAACCTACGAGCAGTACTTC. This translates into CASSQGPGTRGTYEQYF. The full variable domain, its missing parts supplied by reference TRBV14 and TRBJ2-7, is EAGVTQFPSHSVIEKGQTVTLRCDPISGHDNLYWYRRVMGKEIKFLLHFVKESKQDESGMPNNRFLAERTGGTYSTLKVQPAELEDSGVYFCASSQGPGTRGTYEQYFGPGTRLTVT.

The chain employs TRBV2 and TRBJ2-7; TRBD2 agrees at 11 bases. The CDR3 spans 15 residues. The V segment lost 8 bases and the J segment 4 bases; nucleotides outside the gene matches: 10. Germline V gene lookup returns CDR1 SNHLY and CDR2 FYNNEI. Written as DNA, the CDR3 is TGTGCCAGCCTACTAACTAGCGGGAGTCCATACGAGCAGTACTTC. It is translated as CASLLTSGSPYEQYF.

V gene TRBV30 combines with J gene TRBJ1-2; weak D call: TRBD1 (6 bases). The CDR3 totals 13 residues. In germline, CDR1 is GTSNPN, CDR2 SVGIG (reference sequence). Trimming pared 4 bases from V and 8 bases from J, leaving 17 bases between. For the CDR3, the DNA is TGTGCCTGGACGGGCGAGGGGGACGTCGGCTACACCTTC. Amino acid sequence: CAWTGEGDVGYTF.

The rearrangement links TRBV11-2 to TRBJ2-3, with D perhaps TRBD1 or TRBD2 (5 bases each). Germline V CDR1 and CDR2: SGHAT, FQNNGV. The CDR3 is 14 amino acids. The ends were cut back, 5 bases at V and 2 bases at J, with 11 bases in the middle. CDR3 coding DNA: TGTGCCAGCAGCCATGGGACGTCCACAGATACGCAGTATTTT. Translating gives CASSHGTSTDTQYF.

Points on this clone: The sample holds other DNA sequences that translate to the same CDR3. The chain joins TRBV30 to TRBJ2-5, with a weak D call TRBD1 (6 bases). This CDR3 comprises 15 residues. Deletions cut 0 bases from V and 2 bases from J, with 13 bases between. Germline assignment: CDR1 GTSNPN and CDR2 SVGIG (reference sequence). The CDR3 nucleotides are TGTGCCTGGAGTGTACAGGGCGGCCCACAAGAGACCCAGTACTTC. Protein sequence: CAWSVQGGPQETQYF.

The chain uses TRBV7-8 and TRBJ2-2; 9 positions match TRBD1. Germline CDR1 SGHVS, CDR2 FQNEAQ. CDR3 length: 14 amino acids. V shed 4 bases and J 5 bases; nucleotides not matched to a gene: 2. The CDR3 here is CASSSGQGTGELFF. The CDR3 DNA follows: TGTGCCAGCAGCTCTGGACAGGGGACCGGGGAGCTGTTTTTT.

The chain couples TRBV5-1 to TRBJ2-1; either TRBD1 or TRBD2 may supply D (5 bases each). This CDR3 has 13 residues. Germline values: CDR1 SGHRS, CDR2 YFSETQ. Trimming shortened V by 4 bases and J by 5 bases, and 10 bases separated the two germline ends. For the CDR3, the DNA is TGCGCCAGCAGCGAGGGGACGGACAATGAGCAGTTCTTC. Residues: CASSEGTDNEQFF.

The V and J genes are TRBV6-1 and TRBJ2-7; 11 nucleotides match TRBD1. The germline V gene has CDR1 MNHNS and CDR2 SASEGT. There are 13 residues in the CDR3. Germline trimming cut 11 bases from V and 3 bases from J; bases unmatched to any gene: 6. The CDR3 DNA is TGTGCCGGACGGACAGGGGGCAGCTACGAGCAGTACTTC. Protein product: CAGRTGGSYEQYF.

Remarks on this clone: At the DNA level, this CDR3 is encoded by other sequences in the same sample as well. J is TRBJ2-2 and V is TRBV7-3; D possibly corresponds to TRBD1 (6 bases). Germline assignment: CDR1 SGHTA and CDR2 FQGTGA. Trimming pared 5 bases from V and 1 base from J, leaving 8 bases between. The CDR3 runs 14 residues. CDR3 DNA: TGTGCCAGCAGCCCGGGACAGAACACCGGGGAGCTGTTTTTT. This encodes CASSPGQNTGELFF.

The chain employs TRBV6-5 and TRBJ2-7; 7 nucleotides align to TRBD1. The V and J ends lost 5 bases and 2 bases, in that order; junction bases with no gene match: 6. The CDR3 sequence is 14 residues long. CDR1 and CDR2 (germline): MNHEY, SVGAGI. CDR3 amino acids: CASSGYRGPYEQYF. CDR3 bases: TGTGCCAGCAGTGGTTACAGGGGCCCCTACGAGCAGTACTTC.

V and J are TRBV4-3 and TRBJ2-5, with D possibly TRBD1 on 6 matching bases. The germline V and J ends were trimmed by 3 bases and 5 bases, with 7 bases remaining between them. The germline V gene has CDR1 LGHNA and CDR2 YSLEER. The CDR3 length is 12 residues. The CDR3 loop reads CASSHRGETQYF. DNA for the CDR3: TGCGCCAGCAGCCATAGGGGGGAGACCCAGTACTTC.

In its sample, this clone was seen once. The V call is TRBV28, the J call TRBJ2-6, with 10 bases aligning to TRBD1. Germline lookup yields CDR1 MDHEN and CDR2 SYDVKM. Unmatched junction bases numbered 16, after V lost 4 bases and J lost 1 base. This CDR3 has 21 amino acids. Here the CDR3 DNA reads TGTGCCAGCAGTTCCCTCTTTAAACCGGGACAGGGGACTTCTGGGGCCAACGTCCTGACTTTC. It specifies CASSSLFKPGQGTSGANVLTF.

The gene calls are TRBV6-5 and TRBJ2-5; D not resolved. Germline V gene data show CDR1 as MNHEY and CDR2 as SVGAGI. This CDR3 is 13 amino acids long. V was clipped by 2 bases and J by 5 bases, with 9 bases between them. This CDR3 reads CASSYGLMETQYF. The CDR3 DNA follows: TGTGCCAGCAGTTACGGGTTGATGGAGACCCAGTACTTC.

V gene TRBV19 combines with J gene TRBJ2-5, with D hard to call. Germline CDR1 and CDR2: LNHDA and SQIVND (reference sequence). V was trimmed by 3 bases and J by 0 bases, leaving 11 bases between them. The CDR3 sequence is 15 residues long. In nucleotides, the CDR3 is TGTGCCAGTAGTATCTCGGCATTGTACCAAGAGACCCAGTACTTC. This sequence encodes CASSISALYQETQYF.

This clone was recorded only once. This sequence joins TRBV5-1 and TRBJ2-2; D is ambiguous. Germline lookup yields CDR1 SGHRS and CDR2 YFSETQ. V was shortened by 3 bases and J by 4 bases, with 10 bases between the two germline ends. The CDR3 runs 14 residues. The CDR3 loop reads CASSSIDLTGELFF. CDR3 bases: TGCGCCAGCAGCTCGATAGACCTCACCGGGGAGCTGTTTTTT.

The chain couples TRBV28 to TRBJ1-3, with a weak D call TRBD1 (5 bases). Germline values: CDR1 MDHEN, CDR2 SYDVKM. The CDR3 runs 15 residues. Trimming took 3 bases from V and 4 from J, leaving 13 bases between them. The CDR3 loop reads CASSFTGAVGNTIYF. The CDR3 coding sequence is TGTGCCAGCAGTTTCACCGGGGCCGTCGGAAACACCATATATTTT.

This chain joins TRBV5-1 and TRBJ2-3, with 8 bases matching TRBD1. Looked up from germline, CDR1 is SGHRS and CDR2 is YFSETQ. The CDR3 totals 17 residues. V was clipped by 0 bases and J by 5 bases; unmatched bases: 11. The DNA of the CDR3 is TGCGCCAGCAGCTTGGGGGGATGGGACAGGATGAAAGATACGCAGTATTTT. Protein: CASSLGGWDRMKDTQYF.

The V gene is TRBV10-3, the J gene TRBJ2-4; 7 nucleotides align to TRBD1. CDR1 is ENHRY and CDR2 is SYGVKD in the germline V gene. The CDR3 sequence is 14 residues long. Germline trimming cut 0 bases from V and 6 bases from J; bases unmatched to any gene: 2. CDR3 protein: CAISESKGANIQYF. CDR3 nucleotides: TGTGCCATCAGTGAGTCGAAGGGGGCAAACATTCAGTACTTC.